This note documents a single T cell receptor (beta chain) sequence. Its antigen remains unidentified. Base qualities are not recorded, but no much larger clone differs from it by a single base. The library came from the immunoSEQ multiplex PCR assay. For the multiplex PCR, a mixture combining 60 forward primers for TCR Vbeta segments and 13 reverse primers for TCR Jbeta segments was used. A multiplex PCR assay on genomic DNA amplified the CDR3 region of rearranged TCR beta genes. The Illumina HiSeq System was used to sequence the amplified TCR beta libraries as 87-base-pair reads. The study's own analysis went as follows. In a later analysis, tens of millions of unique TCR beta chains were counted across the 500 to 850 repertoires, and around 10 million of these chains were shared by at least two donors. Raw reads were error-corrected and collapsed into unique sequences by a nearest-neighbor algorithm in which closely related sequences were merged to remove PCR and sequencing errors. V, D and J gene segments were assigned by aligning CDR3 sequences to IMGT reference sequences. For a sequence to be retained, at least a six-nucleotide match to both a V gene segment and a J gene segment was required. A rearrangement counted as productive if the CDR3 had no stop codons and remained in frame with V and J, and every other rearrangement counted as non-productive. CDR3 was defined by IMGT convention, running from the second conserved V-encoded cysteine to the conserved J-encoded phenylalanine. The earlier analysis of 550 to 650 of the donors excluded any sequence lacking an unambiguous match to a single V gene segment. An earlier analysis of over 450 of the donors classified V segments as functional when productive rearrangements were above 56.7% and as segregating when the standard deviation between donors was above 5%. To diagnose cytomegalovirus status from the catalog of TCR beta chain sequences, a statistical classification framework was built. In a later analysis, TCR nucleotide sequences were compared against IMGT/GENE-DB human TR gene sequences so that V and J genes could be assigned. In a later analysis, CDR3 sequences and most-parsimonious VDJ recombination scenarios were assigned using the TCRdist pipeline. In a later analysis, each TCR beta chain was defined by its CDR3 amino acid sequence together with its V-gene family, and reads without a unique V-gene family were excluded. To address suspected cross-contamination and a sequencing artifact, a later analysis removed approximately 600 highly shared, low-generation-probability nucleotide sequences. For each public chain, a later analysis derived a clonal expansion index from normalized ranks of inferred template counts within each repertoire. In a later analysis, generation probabilities were computed with a VDJ recombination model fitted to out-of-frame rearrangements, and the resulting probabilities were checked against IGoR. A later analysis scored TCR-TCR, TCR-HLA and TCR-CMV co-occurrence with hypergeometric tests, applying a repertoire-size bias correction to TCR pairs. A later analysis estimated false discovery rates by permuting HLA or CMV assignments 20 times. A later analysis grouped co-occurring TCRs with DBSCAN, adding TCRdist sequence similarity when clustering within HLA-allele-positive subsets. Repertoires with fewer than 30,000 or more than 120,000 public chains, plus five repertoires with anomalous nucleotide sharing, were excluded from co-occurrence clustering. TCRdb limited this immuneACCESS table to in-frame rearrangements with V and J called. A share of clones is missing; checked studies link under half to unresolved V genes, and the rest is unexplained. That table is the source of V, J and clone size, and D and trimming were worked out from the DNA. This sample comprises roughly 110,000 clones, 77% of them detected only once. Of the sample, 4.2% falls within the top ten clones.

The cohort consisted of 666 healthy bone marrow donors. Cohort members were all nominally healthy when sampled, although unrecorded immune exposures were likely present. The donor tested CMV seronegative and was one of the 352 seronegative cohort members. A peripheral blood sample was provided by each donor, and peripheral blood mononuclear cells were used for TCR beta sequencing. Genomic DNA was extracted from the blood cell samples with the Qiagen DNeasy Blood Extraction Kit. This specimen comes from a study of cytomegalovirus exposure and HLA in healthy donors (TCRdb year 2017). Concerning the study at large: According to an earlier analysis of around 600 of the donors, 150 million to 200 million T cells yielded 117 million unique TCR beta sequences and 276 Gb of sequence data. An early release that covered about 600 HLA-typed donors contained approximately 290 gigabases of sequencing data and some 87 million unique TCR sequences. The genetic ancestry cluster associated with self-reported Caucasian donors included approximately 85% of the approximately 410 genotyped donors. The study aimed to test whether signatures of past pathogen exposure could be identified by cataloging public T cell receptors. Using immunosequencing, the study profiled T cell repertoires from 640 or so subjects and related those repertoires to cytomegalovirus serostatus. In addition to the first cohort of around 670 subjects, a separate validation cohort of 100 to 150 different subjects was used. To predict cytomegalovirus infection status, the study brought together high-throughput TCR immunosequencing, statistical association of individual TCRs with disease status, and machine learning. A later analysis re-examined previously published TCR beta repertoires from about 700 donors and added high-resolution HLA genotyping to investigate patterns of TCR occurrence. Rather than using new phenotypic data, the later analysis identified candidate immune exposures from TCR beta sequences and from how often those sequences occurred across donors. In an earlier analysis of 550 to 700 of the donors, high-throughput TCR beta sequencing was used to judge whether each TCR beta V gene segment behaved as functional or pseudogenic. Donor age, sex, ethnicity and CMV serostatus were compiled together with the repertoire data. A later genetic analysis took genome-wide SNP genotypes for about three fifths of the 666 donors and used that subset as a discovery cohort. Every repertoire in the discovery cohort had been generated on one and the same sequencing platform. HLA typing covered class I and class II loci at four-digit resolution. Typing coverage varied by locus: 629-630 donors for A, B, C, DRB1 and DQB1; approximately 520 for DQA1; more than 600 for DPA1; fewer than 480 for DPB1. Because of strong linkage in the cohort, roughly five DR-DQ haplotypes were treated as single units for association and clustering. Among 350 to 400 genotyped donors of the cohort, an average of about 240,000 unique TCR beta nucleotide sequences were sequenced per donor, around a sixth of them non-productive. The full study reports these points: Roughly uniform sequencing depth across donors was assumed in presence/absence analyses, although this assumption may not hold. Linkage disequilibrium might explain the correlated functional status among segregating V segments, but an unknown experimental factor could not be ruled out. A later genetic analysis associated a missense DCLRE1C variant with V-gene and J-gene trimming of TCR beta chains, and an independent cohort replicated the association. Most CMV-associated TCR beta chains appeared to be HLA-restricted in a later analysis, and the HLA associations seemed to be driven largely by CMV exposure. When HLA alleles, especially DR and DQ, strongly co-occurred, TCR associations were difficult to assign to individual alleles. Because some donors lacked HLA typing at each locus, the association tests relied only on the typed subset. In a later analysis, HLA-associated TCR beta chains were found to be more clonally expanded and to have lower generation probabilities than equally common non-associated chains. In a later analysis, several top co-occurrence clusters were reported to appear linked to parvovirus B19, influenza, CMV and Epstein-Barr virus. A cluster of highly shared sequence variants was judged likely to be a technical artifact of the sequencing pipeline. Compared with the roughly 670-donor mean, donors in an Asian-associated ancestry cluster had fewer N-insertions in productive TCRs, according to a later genetic analysis. Three of the identified cytomegalovirus-associated TCR beta chains were confirmed in vitro to be specific for cytomegalovirus antigens. Broadly in line with IMGT annotations, most TCR beta V segments showed up in productive rearrangements about 87% or about 30% of the time in an earlier analysis of 587 of the donors. Specific HLA alleles were associated with over 15,000 TCR beta sequences at a false discovery rate of 0.05 in a later analysis. A further reported finding was that TCR beta sequences accurately predicted the HLA-A and HLA-B alleles for most subjects in the first cohort. Cytomegalovirus status was reported to be diagnosed by the classifier with high specificity and sensitivity in both the original and validation cohorts. A later analysis found that TCR association rates varied across HLA loci, with DRB1 alleles showing the most associated TCRs and HLA-C alleles the fewest. According to the authors, the approach could potentially be generalized to other disease states and immunological phenotypes. The study gave a list of 150 to 200 TCR beta chains associated with cytomegalovirus. Most TCR sequences were observed very rarely across donors, whereas some public TCRs were present in many individuals. Over 15 rarely observed V segments, including chromosome 9 orphons, were excluded from the earlier analysis of approximately 500 of the donors because counts were too low. CMV serostatus was the only immune exposure information available for the cohort. In this cohort, only TCR beta chains were sequenced, and detectable features were limited by the absence of alpha or paired-chain data.

Sequencing input: PBMCs. This TCR was recovered from a male donor in good health and CMV-seronegative.

The DNA sequence is TGTGCCAGCCAGAGAAACAGGGGCGTGTCCTACAATGAGCAGTTCTTC. Its protein reads: CASQRNRGVSYNEQFF. Recombination linked TRBV2 to TRBJ2-1; TRBD1 agrees with 7 junctional bases. CDR1 and CDR2 (SNHLY, FYNNEI) derive from the germline V gene. Including the terminal cysteine and phenylalanine, the CDR3 comprises 16 residues. This entry keeps only the CDR3 DNA: 48 bases, framed from base 1. Trimming removed 8 bases from V and 1 base from J; the gene matches leave 11 bases unexplained.